This T cell receptor beta chain is from a study of blood T cell repertoires in COVID-19. Study details: The analysed material was cDNA or gDNA that came from T cells, B-cell-depleted T cells, or PBMCs.

In the source study's methods: Quantification of nucleated cells was approximated via reference gene primer amplification. Assay: immunoSEQ multiplex PCR; the TCRdb copy retains only in-frame clones and omits some. The DNA was the basis for D and trimming; V, J and clone size are from that table. The sample records about 61,000 clones, roughly 86% being singletons. Germline V CDR1 and CDR2: LNHDA, SQIVND (reference sequence). V lost 6 bases to trimming and J lost 3 bases, with 15 bases between them. The CDR3 is 14 amino acids. This receptor was taken from a woman in her 50s with active or convalescent COVID-19. The material sequenced was peripheral blood. This chain joins TRBV19 and TRBJ2-7; D perhaps matches TRBD2 (6 bases). CDR3 in amino acids: CASSPGLANYEQYF. The DNA of the CDR3 is TGTGCCAGTAGCCCGGGACTCGCAAACTACGAGCAGTACTTC.